The following is a T cell receptor (beta chain) sequence with its context. V was shortened by 8 bases and J by 0 bases, with 10 bases between the two germline ends. The CDR3 is made up of 13 amino acids. Germline CDR1 LNHDA, CDR2 SQIVND (reference sequence). These data come from a study of blood T cell repertoires in COVID-19. Data came from immunoSEQ multiplex PCR; TCRdb stores just in-frame clones and leaves some out. In the table there are some 240,000 clones, 90% of which are singletons. Seattle enrolled patients during active infection and tracked them longitudinally. The sequencing sample was made of peripheral blood. The chain employs TRBV19 and TRBJ1-1; D gene ambiguous. The clonotype was recovered from a woman aged 55-69 years with COVID-19, enrolled during active disease. CDR3 in DNA: TGTGCCAGTGCGTGGGGAGTGAACACTGAAGCTTTCTTT. Translating it yields CASAWGVNTEAFF.